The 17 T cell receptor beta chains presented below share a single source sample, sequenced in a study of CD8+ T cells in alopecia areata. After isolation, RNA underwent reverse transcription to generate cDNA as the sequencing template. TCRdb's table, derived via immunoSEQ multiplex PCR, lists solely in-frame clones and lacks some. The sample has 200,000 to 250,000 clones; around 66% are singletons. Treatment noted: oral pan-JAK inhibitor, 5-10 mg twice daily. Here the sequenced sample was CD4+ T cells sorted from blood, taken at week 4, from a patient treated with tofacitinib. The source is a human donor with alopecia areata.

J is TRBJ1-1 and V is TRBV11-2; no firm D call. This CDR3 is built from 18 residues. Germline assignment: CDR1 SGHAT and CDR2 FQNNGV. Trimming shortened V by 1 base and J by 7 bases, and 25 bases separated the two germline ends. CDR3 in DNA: TGTGCCAGCAGCTTAGGGGATGGTAAGGGAGGTATCATTAATGAAGCTTTCTTT. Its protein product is CASSLGDGKGGIINEAFF.

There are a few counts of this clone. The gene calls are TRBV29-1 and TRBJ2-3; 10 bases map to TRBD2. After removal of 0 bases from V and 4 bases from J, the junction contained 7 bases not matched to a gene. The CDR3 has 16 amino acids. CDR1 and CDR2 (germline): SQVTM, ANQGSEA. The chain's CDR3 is CSVEDVASGGPDTQYF. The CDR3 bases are TGCAGCGTTGAAGATGTGGCTAGCGGGGGCCCAGATACGCAGTATTTT.

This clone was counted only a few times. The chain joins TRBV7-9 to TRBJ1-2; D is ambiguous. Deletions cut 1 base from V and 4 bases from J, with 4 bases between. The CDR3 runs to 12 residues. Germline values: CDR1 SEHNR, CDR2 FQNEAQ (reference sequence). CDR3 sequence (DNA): TGTGCCAGCAGCTTAGTCAGCTATGGCTACACCTTC. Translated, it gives CASSLVSYGYTF.

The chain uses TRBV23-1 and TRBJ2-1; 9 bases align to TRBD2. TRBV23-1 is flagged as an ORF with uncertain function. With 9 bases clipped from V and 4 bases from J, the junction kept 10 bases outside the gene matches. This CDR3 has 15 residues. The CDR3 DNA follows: TGCGCCAGTCCACTGGTAGCGGGGGTATACAATGAGCAGTTCTTC. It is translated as CASPLVAGVYNEQFF.

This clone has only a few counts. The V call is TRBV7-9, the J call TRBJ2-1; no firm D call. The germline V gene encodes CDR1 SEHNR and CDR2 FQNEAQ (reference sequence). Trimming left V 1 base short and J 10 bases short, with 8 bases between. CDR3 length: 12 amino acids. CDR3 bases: TGTGCCAGCAGCTTAGACTATCGGGAGCAGTTCTTC. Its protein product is CASSLDYREQFF.

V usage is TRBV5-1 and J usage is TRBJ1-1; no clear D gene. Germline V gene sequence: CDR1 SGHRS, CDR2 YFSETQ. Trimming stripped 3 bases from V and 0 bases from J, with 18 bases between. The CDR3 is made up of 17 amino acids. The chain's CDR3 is CASSSDFRESMNTEAFF. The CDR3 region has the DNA TGCGCCAGCAGCTCGGACTTCCGAGAGTCAATGAACACTGAAGCTTTCTTT.

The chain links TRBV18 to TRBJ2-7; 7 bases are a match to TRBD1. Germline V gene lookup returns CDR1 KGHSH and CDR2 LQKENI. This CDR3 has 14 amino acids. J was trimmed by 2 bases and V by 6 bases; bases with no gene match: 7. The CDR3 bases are TGTGCCAGCTCCCAAGGACAGGTCCCCTACGAGCAGTACTTC. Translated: CASSQGQVPYEQYF. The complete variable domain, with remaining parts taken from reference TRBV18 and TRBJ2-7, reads NAGVMQNPRHLVRRRGQEARLRCSPMKGHSHVYWYRQLPEEGLKFMVYLQKENIIDESGMPKERFSAEFPKEGPSILRIQQVVRGDSAAYFCASSQGQVPYEQYFGPGTRLTVT.

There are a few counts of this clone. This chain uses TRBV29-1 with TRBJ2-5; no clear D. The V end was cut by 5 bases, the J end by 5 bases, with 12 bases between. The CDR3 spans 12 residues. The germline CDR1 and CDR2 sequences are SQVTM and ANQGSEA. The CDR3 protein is CSVKGESETQYF. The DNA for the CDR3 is TGCAGCGTTAAAGGAGAGAGTGAGACCCAGTACTTC.

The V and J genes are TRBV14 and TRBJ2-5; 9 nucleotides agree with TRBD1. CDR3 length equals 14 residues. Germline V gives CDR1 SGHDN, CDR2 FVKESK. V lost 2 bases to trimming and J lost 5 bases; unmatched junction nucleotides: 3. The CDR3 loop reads CASSQWTGDETQYF. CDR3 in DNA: TGTGCCAGCAGCCAATGGACAGGGGACGAGACCCAGTACTTC. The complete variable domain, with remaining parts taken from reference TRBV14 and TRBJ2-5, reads EAGVTQFPSHSVIEKGQTVTLRCDPISGHDNLYWYRRVMGKEIKFLLHFVKESKQDESGMPNNRFLAERTGGTYSTLKVQPAELEDSGVYFCASSQWTGDETQYFGPGTRLLVL.

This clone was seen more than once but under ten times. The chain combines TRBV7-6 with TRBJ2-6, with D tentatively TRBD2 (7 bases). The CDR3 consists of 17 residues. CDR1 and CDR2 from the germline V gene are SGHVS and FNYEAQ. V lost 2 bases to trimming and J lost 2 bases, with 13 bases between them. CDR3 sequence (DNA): TGTGCCAGCAGCTTAAGTGGGGGGGGCGCTGGGGCCAACGTCCTGACTTTC. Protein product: CASSLSGGGAGANVLTF.

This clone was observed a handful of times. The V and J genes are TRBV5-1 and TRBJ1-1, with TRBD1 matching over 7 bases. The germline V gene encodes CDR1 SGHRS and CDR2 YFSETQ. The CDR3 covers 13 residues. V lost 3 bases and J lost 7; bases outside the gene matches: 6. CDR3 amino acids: CASSSDRPDEAFF. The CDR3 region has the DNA TGCGCCAGCAGCTCGGACAGGCCAGATGAAGCTTTCTTT.

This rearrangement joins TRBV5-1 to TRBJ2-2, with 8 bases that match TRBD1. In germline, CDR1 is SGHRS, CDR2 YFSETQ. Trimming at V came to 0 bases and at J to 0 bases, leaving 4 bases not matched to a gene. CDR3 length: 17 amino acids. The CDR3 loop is CASSLVLTGANTGELFF. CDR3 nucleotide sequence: TGCGCCAGCAGCTTGGTCCTGACAGGGGCGAACACCGGGGAGCTGTTTTTT.

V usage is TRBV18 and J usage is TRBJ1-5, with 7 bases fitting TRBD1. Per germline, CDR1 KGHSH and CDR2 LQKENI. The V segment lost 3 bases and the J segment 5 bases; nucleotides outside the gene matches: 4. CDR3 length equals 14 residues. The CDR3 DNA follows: TGTGCCAGCTCACCCAGGACAGGTGATCAGCCCCAGCATTTT. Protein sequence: CASSPRTGDQPQHF.

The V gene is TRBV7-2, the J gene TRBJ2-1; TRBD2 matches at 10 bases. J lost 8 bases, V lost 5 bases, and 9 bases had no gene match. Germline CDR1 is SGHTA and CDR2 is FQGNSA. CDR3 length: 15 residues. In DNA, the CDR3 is TGTGCCAGCAGCCCGGATAGCGGGGGGTTCGATGAGCAGTTCTTC. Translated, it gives CASSPDSGGFDEQFF.

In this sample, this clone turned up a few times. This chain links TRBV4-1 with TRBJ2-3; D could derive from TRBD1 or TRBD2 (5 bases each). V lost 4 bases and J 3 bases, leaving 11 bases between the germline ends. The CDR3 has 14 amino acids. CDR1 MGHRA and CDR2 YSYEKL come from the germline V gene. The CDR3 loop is CASSPRGTTDTQYF. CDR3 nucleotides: TGCGCCAGCAGCCCGAGGGGTACTACAGATACGCAGTATTTT.

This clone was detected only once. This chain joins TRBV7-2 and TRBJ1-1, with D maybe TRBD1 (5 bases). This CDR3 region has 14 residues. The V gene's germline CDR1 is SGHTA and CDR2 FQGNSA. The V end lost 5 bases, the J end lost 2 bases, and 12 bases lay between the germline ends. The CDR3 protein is CASSGQGFNTEAFF. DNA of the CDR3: TGTGCCAGCAGCGGCCAGGGTTTTAACACTGAAGCTTTCTTT.

This CDR3 reads CSVMGQGDYGYTF. CDR3 coding DNA: TGCAGCGTCATGGGACAGGGAGACTATGGCTACACCTTC. The chain has TRBV29-1 and TRBJ1-2; 9 bases line up with TRBD1. Trimming at V came to 6 bases and at J to 3 bases, leaving 5 bases not matched to a gene. The CDR3 sequence is 13 residues long. Germline CDR1 is SQVTM and CDR2 is ANQGSEA.